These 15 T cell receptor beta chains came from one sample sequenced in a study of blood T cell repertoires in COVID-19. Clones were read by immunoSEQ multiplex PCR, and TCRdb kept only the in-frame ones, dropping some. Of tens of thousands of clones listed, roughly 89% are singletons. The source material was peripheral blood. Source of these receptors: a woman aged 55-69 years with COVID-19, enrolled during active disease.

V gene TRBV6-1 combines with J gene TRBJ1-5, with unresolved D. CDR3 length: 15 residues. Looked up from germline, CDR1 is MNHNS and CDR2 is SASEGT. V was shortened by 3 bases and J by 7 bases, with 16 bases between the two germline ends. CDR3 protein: CASSEGLGVMQPQHF. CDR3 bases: TGTGCCAGCAGTGAGGGTCTCGGGGTTATGCAGCCCCAGCATTTT.

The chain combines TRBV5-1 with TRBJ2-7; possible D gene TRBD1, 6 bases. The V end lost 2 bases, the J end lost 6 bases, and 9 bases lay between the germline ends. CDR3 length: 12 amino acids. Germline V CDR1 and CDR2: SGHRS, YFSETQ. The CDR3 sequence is CASSFPGAEQYF. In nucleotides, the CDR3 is TGCGCCAGCAGCTTCCCAGGGGCCGAGCAGTACTTC.

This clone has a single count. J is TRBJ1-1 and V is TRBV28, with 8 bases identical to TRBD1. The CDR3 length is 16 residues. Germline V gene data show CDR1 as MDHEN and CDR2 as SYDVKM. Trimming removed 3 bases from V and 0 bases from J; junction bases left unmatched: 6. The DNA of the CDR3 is TGTGCCAGCAGTTTGACAGGGGCGCTATTGAACACTGAAGCTTTCTTT. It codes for CASSLTGALLNTEAFF.

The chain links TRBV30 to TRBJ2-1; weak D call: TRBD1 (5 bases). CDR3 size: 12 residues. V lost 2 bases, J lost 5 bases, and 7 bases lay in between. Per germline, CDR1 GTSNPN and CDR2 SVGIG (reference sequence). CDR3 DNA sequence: TGTGCCTGGAGTCGACAGCACAATGAGCAGTTCTTC. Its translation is CAWSRQHNEQFF.

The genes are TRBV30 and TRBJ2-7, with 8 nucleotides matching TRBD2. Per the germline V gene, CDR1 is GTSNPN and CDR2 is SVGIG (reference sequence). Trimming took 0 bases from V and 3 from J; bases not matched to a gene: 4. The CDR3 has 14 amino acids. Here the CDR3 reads CAWSVRREGYEQYF. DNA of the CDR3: TGTGCCTGGAGTGTACGCCGGGAGGGCTACGAGCAGTACTTC. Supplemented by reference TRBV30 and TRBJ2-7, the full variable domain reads SQTIHQWPATLVQPVGSPLSLECTVEGTSNPNLYWYRQAAGRGLQLLFYSVGIGQISSEVPQNLSASRPQDRQFILSSKKLLLSDSGFYLCAWSVRREGYEQYFGPGTRLTVT.

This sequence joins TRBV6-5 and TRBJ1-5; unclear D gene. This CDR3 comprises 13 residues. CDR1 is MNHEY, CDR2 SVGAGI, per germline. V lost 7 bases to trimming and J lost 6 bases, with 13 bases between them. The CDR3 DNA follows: TGTGCCAGCACCGGGGATGGCAGTCAGCCCCAGCATTTT. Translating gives CASTGDGSQPQHF.

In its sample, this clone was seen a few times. This chain's CDR3 is CASSVERGSGSNFGEQFF. In DNA, the CDR3 is TGTGCCAGCAGCGTAGAGAGGGGTAGCGGGAGTAATTTTGGTGAGCAGTTCTTC. This chain uses TRBV9 with TRBJ2-1; 9 bases are shared with TRBD2. The CDR3 covers 18 residues. V shed 0 bases, J shed 9 bases, and the junction held 16 bases outside the gene matches. Germline values: CDR1 SGDLS, CDR2 YYNGEE.

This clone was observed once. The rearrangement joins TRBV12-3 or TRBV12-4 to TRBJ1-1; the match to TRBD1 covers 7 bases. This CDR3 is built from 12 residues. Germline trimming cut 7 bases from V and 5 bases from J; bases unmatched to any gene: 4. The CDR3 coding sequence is TGTGCCAGCAAGAGGGGGCTTACTGAAGCTTTCTTT. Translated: CASKRGLTEAFF.

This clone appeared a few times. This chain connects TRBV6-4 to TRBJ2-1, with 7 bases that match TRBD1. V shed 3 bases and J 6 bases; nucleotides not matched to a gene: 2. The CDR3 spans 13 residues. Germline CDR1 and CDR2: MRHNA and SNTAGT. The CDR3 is CASSDGDSNEQFF. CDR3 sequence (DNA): TGTGCCAGCAGTGATGGGGACAGCAATGAGCAGTTCTTC.

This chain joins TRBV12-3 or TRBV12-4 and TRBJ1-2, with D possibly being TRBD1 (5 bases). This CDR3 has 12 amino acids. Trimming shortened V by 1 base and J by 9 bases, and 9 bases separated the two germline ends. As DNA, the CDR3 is TGTGCCAGCAGTTTAGGGCCAGGGCGCTACACCTTC. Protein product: CASSLGPGRYTF.

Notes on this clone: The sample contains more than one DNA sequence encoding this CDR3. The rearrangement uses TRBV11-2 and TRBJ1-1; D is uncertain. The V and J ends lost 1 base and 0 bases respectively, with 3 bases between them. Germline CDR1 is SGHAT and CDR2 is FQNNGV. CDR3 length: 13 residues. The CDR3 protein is CASSLAVNTEAFF. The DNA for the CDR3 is TGTGCCAGCAGCTTAGCCGTGAACACTGAAGCTTTCTTT.

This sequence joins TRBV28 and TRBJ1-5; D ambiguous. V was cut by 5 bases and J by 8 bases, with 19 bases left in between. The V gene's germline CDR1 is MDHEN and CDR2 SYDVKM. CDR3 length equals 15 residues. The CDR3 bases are TGTGCCAGCAGTCGATTACAACCTTCAGGCAAGCCCCAGCATTTT. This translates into CASSRLQPSGKPQHF.

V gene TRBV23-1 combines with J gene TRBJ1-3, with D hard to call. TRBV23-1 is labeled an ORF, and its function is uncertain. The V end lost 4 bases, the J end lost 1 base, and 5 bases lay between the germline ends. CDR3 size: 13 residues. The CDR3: CASSLYSGNTIYF. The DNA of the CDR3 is TGCGCCAGCAGTCTATATTCTGGAAACACCATATATTTT.

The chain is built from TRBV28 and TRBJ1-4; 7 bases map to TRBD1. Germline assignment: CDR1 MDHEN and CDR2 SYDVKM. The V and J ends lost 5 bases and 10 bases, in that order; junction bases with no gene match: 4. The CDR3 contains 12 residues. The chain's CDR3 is CASSPPGGKLFF. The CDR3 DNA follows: TGTGCCAGCAGTCCTCCAGGGGGAAAACTGTTTTTT.

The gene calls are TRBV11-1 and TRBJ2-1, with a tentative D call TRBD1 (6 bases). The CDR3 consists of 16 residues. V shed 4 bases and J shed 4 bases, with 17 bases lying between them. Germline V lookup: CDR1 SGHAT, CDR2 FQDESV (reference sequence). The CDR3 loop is CASSWGRAGVYNEQFF. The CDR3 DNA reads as TGTGCCAGCAGCTGGGGTAGGGCAGGGGTTTACAATGAGCAGTTCTTC. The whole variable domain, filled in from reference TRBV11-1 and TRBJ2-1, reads EAEVAQSPRYKITEKSQAVAFWCDPISGHATLYWYRQILGQGPELLVQFQDESVVDDSQLPKDRFSAERLKGVDSTLKIQPAELGDSAMYLCASSWGRAGVYNEQFFGPGTRLTVL.